This T cell receptor (beta chain) originates from a study of shared clonotypes between healthy human individuals (dated by TCRdb to 2018 to 2021). For the study in its entirety: The cohort included three men and a couple of women between 18 and 49 years of age. To estimate repertoire size and how much clonotype sharing occurs between individuals, the study deeply sequenced the blood TCR repertoires of 5 or 6 healthy adults. To increase sequencing depth and limit assay-specific biases, different laboratories used diverse techniques to prepare libraries and sequence TCR repertoires. Each donor's leukapheresis produced roughly between roughly 0.9 and 9 billion PBMCs. For each donor, CD4 naive and CD4 memory were each given three plates, CD8 naive was given two plates, and CD8 memory was given one plate. Results the study describes overall, beyond this receptor: Only blood was sampled, and tissue TCR repertoires likely differ from those in blood. Compared with non-shared clonotypes, clonotypes shared by all four sorted-subset donors had higher generation probabilities. Sharing across a handful of donors was observed for 4.5% to 6.5% of naive CD4, about 4% of naive CD8, 2% to 2.5% of memory CD4, and less than 0.45% of memory CD8 clonotypes. Naive subsets generally had larger estimated clonotype richness than memory subsets. The small number of donors limited the genetic and exposure-history diversity represented. Incomplete sequencing was indicated by rarefaction of sorted-subset datasets, despite the large sequencing depth. Pairwise subsampling indicated that sequencing depth was expected to affect the degree of clonotype sharing among donors.

In the case of this clone: This clone's antigen is unknown. No base-level quality is on record; no much larger clone is a single base apart.

Using the deep immunoSEQ assay, TCR CDR3 regions were amplified from genomic DNA by multiplex PCR. Genomic DNA extracted from each cell subset was distributed evenly over all wells of several immunoSEQ 96-well plates, and each plate served as one replicate. For sorted subsets, around 200 ng genomic DNA, equal to 25,000 to 35,000 T cell genomes, was loaded into each replicate PCR. Purified libraries were quantified with a Qubit 3.0 fluorometer, sized on a Bioanalyzer 2100, and re-quantified with the KAPA Library Quantification kit. Every immunoSEQ 96-well plate was sequenced on a dedicated single-read 150-cycle Illumina NextSeq 550 flow cell. From the authors' description of their analysis: Because only junctional sequences without quality scores were contained in the immunoSEQ output, filtering matching that applied to full-length reads could not be performed. To assign V/J genes and CDR3, sequences were annotated against IMGT germline references using PyIR, a Python wrapper for IgBLAST v1.9. Reads were filtered out if the reads had weak V/J assignments (E-value above 1e-6), no CDR3, stop codons, out-of-frame junctions, or ambiguous translated residues. V3J clonotypes were defined by identical inferred V gene, J gene, and CDR3 amino acid sequence. The percentage overlap between two repertoires was calculated by dividing the number of shared unique clonotypes by the size of the smaller repertoire. Repertoire richness was assessed with RTK rarefaction, the Chao1 estimator, and Recon v2.1 estimates of unobserved clonotypes. OLGA was used to compute generation probabilities for all TCRbeta clonotypes that the gDNA method yielded from several donors. What TCRdb holds here is the immuneACCESS table cut down to in-frame rearrangements. Part of the clones is not present; checked against another copy, under half of the missing clones reflect an unresolved V gene, and the others are unexplained. The V and J calls and the clone size are those of that table, but D and trimming were determined from the DNA. The sample table records about 2 million clones; 85% to 95% of these occur just once. The ten largest clonotypes hold 0.13% of the sample.

The donors were healthy, HIV-negative adults who had no recently reported acute infections or vaccinations. Every donor was a Caucasian adult living in Nashville, Tennessee, USA. CD4+ T cells were enriched through magnetic negative selection, after which naive cells were positively selected on CD45RA and the remaining negative fraction served as the memory subset. Blood was obtained by leukapheresis, after which PBMCs were separated by Ficoll-Histopaque density gradient centrifugation and cryopreserved in liquid nitrogen vapor phase. Analytical flow cytometry was used to check the purity and quantity of every magnetically sorted T cell population. Each sorted fraction had its genomic DNA isolated and then quantified by UV absorbance on a Nanodrop 2000c. The sequenced sample was naive CD4+ T cells sorted from blood. The sample's cell subset or site label, decoded: CD45RA+ positively selected. This TCR was sampled from a man younger than 30 in good health.

The CDR3 amino acid sequence is: CASSLDGLAGARGTGELFF. The nucleotide sequence reads as follows: TGTGCCAGCAGCTTAGACGGACTAGCGGGGGCACGGGGCACCGGGGAGCTGTTTTTT. The V and J genes are TRBV11-2 and TRBJ2-2, with 13 bases in between that match TRBD2. The germline V gene supplies CDR1 SGHAT and CDR2 FQNNGV. The germline V end is reduced by 0 bases and the J end by 4 bases; junction bases left unmatched: 8. The CDR3 runs 19 residues from the cysteine to the phenylalanine. Only CDR3 DNA is held: 57 bases, read in frame from base 1.